This record covers a single TCR beta chain. The table lists this clone with a few counts. The antigen this receptor binds is unknown. No base quality information exists; no much larger clone differs at one position. TCRbeta CDR3 regions were amplified from genomic DNA by means of the immunoSEQ Assay, a bias-controlled multiplex PCR. The authors processed their data as follows. Within the assay, amplification of reference gene primers was used to estimate how many nucleated cells each sample contained. To quantify the absolute abundance of each unique TCRbeta CDR3 rearrangement, sequence reads were collapsed and filtered. For each sample, productive Simpson clonality was calculated by taking the square root of Simpson's diversity index across productive rearrangements. Here the immuneACCESS table is served through TCRdb, limited to in-frame sequences with V and J called. Missing clones are a known gap in these copies; in checked studies unresolved V genes cover under half, and the rest lacks a known reason. The DNA was the basis for D and trimming; V, J and clone size are from that table. Here the sample has hundreds of thousands of clones; 87% occur a single time. The top ten constitute approximately 1.5% of the sample.

The source of the sample is a study of blood T cell repertoires in COVID-19 (TCRdb year 2020). In the study overall: Collaborator samples came from the United States, Italy and Spain and covered acute and convalescent phases of COVID-19. The samples were drawn from two sources: the first 160 participants of the ongoing ImmuneRACE study, and fewer than 1,500 subjects contributed by 6 global collaborators. Subjects who had been exposed to COVID-19, were actively infected with it, or had recovered from it provided the deeply sampled blood TCRbeta repertoires that made up the dataset. Nearly every sample came with metadata listing a de-identified subject ID, COVID-19 status, age in years and sex. Where available, HLA class I and class II types were taken from metadata supplied by the sample provider and were not determined by assay-based typing. The material from the prospective study consisted of cDNA or gDNA derived from T cells, B-cell-depleted T cells, or PBMCs. The repertoires were released in a freely available public database intended as a resource for research on the immune response to SARS-CoV-2. Results the study describes overall, beyond this receptor: The quantity of clinical and demographic metadata differed by source and by participant and was supplied without curation.

Trimming takes 1 base from V and 0 bases from J, and the germline ends sit 3 bases apart. Its CDR3 holds 13 amino acids, cysteine through phenylalanine. Only CDR3 DNA is held: 39 bases, read in frame from base 1. Based on the germline V gene, the CDR1 and CDR2 sequences are SGHVS and FNYEAQ. Another Seattle source contributed samples from volunteer blood donors who had recovered from COVID-19. The collaborating institutions used their own protocols to collect whole blood in K2EDTA tubes. For TCRbeta analysis, collaborator samples were shipped as frozen whole blood, as isolated PBMCs, or as DNA extracted from either sample type.

The chain links TRBV7-6 with TRBJ1-1; the D gene assignment is ambiguous. This sequence originates from a middle-aged woman who had recovered from COVID-19. The sequencing sample was made of peripheral blood. The DNA sequence follows: TGTGCCAGCAGCTTAGGTATGAACACTGAAGCTTTCTTT. It codes for CASSLGMNTEAFF. With all but the CDR3 taken from the reference TRBV7-6 and TRBJ1-1 genes, the full variable domain is: GAGVSQSPRYKVTKRGQDVALRCDPISGHVSLYWYRQALGQGPEFLTYFNYEAQQDKSGLPNDRFSAERPEGSISTLTIQRTEQRDSAMYRCASSLGMNTEAFFGQGTRLTVV.